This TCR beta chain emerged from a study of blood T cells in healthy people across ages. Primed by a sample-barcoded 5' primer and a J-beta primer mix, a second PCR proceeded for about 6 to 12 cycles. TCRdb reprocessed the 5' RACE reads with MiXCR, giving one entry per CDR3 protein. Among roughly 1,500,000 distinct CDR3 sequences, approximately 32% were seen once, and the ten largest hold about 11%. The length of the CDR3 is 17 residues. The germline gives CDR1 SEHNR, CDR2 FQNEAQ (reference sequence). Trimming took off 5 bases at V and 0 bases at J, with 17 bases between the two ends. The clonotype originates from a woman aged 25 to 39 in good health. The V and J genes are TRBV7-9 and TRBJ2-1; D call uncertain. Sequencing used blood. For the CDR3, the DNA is TGTGCCAGCAGCCCCAAGACACAAACGTTCTCCTACAATGAGCAGTTCTTC. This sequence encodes CASSPKTQTFSYNEQFF.